In this sample, the clone carrying this T cell receptor (beta chain) turned up once. Its antigen is not identified. The data belong to a study of Ad26.COV2.S vaccination and SARS-CoV-2 variants. Whole-study findings and limits: Breadth measured for non-spike TCRs was similar across vaccine and placebo recipients. Post-vaccination breadth of spike-specific CD8+ and CD4+ T cell responses was reportedly substantial.

Treatment: 19 received Ad26.COV2.S at low or high dose, single or two shots; roughly 5 received placebo; per-sample allocation not given. Vaccine and placebo recipients were sampled on day 63 after the first injection. Adults aged 18-55 years in Boston included the donor. An Ad26 vector expressing Wuhan-strain SARS-CoV-2 spike served as the vaccine. V was pared by 7 bases and J by 5 bases, with 8 bases of the junction left unmatched. Germline CDR1 is LGHDT and CDR2 is YNNKEL (reference sequence). The CDR3 loop spans 14 amino acids. Using immunoSEQ multiplex PCR, the repertoire was profiled, and TCRdb retains in-frame clones only, with some absent. Of 320,000 or so clones in the sample, roughly nine tenths are singletons; the top ten hold around 5.5%.

The TCR comes from a person between 18 and 65 years old who received the Ad26.COV2.S COVID-19 vaccine or a placebo. The chain uses TRBV3-1 (or the pseudogene TRBV3-2) and TRBJ2-5; 9 bases align to TRBD2. Specimen: peripheral blood, collected in a trial of Ad26.COV2.S vaccine versus placebo. CDR3 in amino acids: CASTGRGGYETQYF. CDR3 nucleotides: TGTGCCAGCACAGGGCGGGGGGGATATGAGACCCAGTACTTC.